This TCR beta chain originates from a study of regulatory T cells. Amplification used 52 TRBV primers and 13 TRBJ primers. Profiling relied on immunoSEQ multiplex PCR, and the TCRdb table lists in-frame clones only, not all of them. The top ten clones hold under 2.5% of a sample with 30,000 to 40,000 clones, roughly 90% of them seen once. Study-level points and caveats: In CD3G-deficient patients, conventional CD4+ T cells were enriched for hydrophobic CDR3 residues at positions 6 and 7. Skewed V and J usage and few unique V-J pairs marked patient repertoires, most in Tregs.

This clone was recorded once. What it binds is unknown. Per the germline V gene, CDR1 is ENHRY and CDR2 is SYGVKD. CDR3 length: 12 amino acids. Deletions cut 3 bases from V and 8 bases from J, with 11 bases between. The sequenced material came from conventional CD4+ T cells sorted from blood. The sequence derives from a young adult with CD3G deficiency. The chain couples TRBV10-3 to TRBJ2-7; D gene uncertain. The CDR3 region is CAISDYEVKQYF. CDR3 in DNA: TGTGCCATCAGTGATTATGAGGTCAAGCAGTACTTC.